This T cell receptor (beta chain) was retrieved from a study of shared clonotypes between healthy human individuals. About the research overall: CD8 memory received one plate per donor, CD8 naive two, CD4 memory three and CD4 naive three. Study-level results: Among donors, clonotype sharing was expected to be affected by sequencing depth.

There were only Caucasian adults among the donors, and all lived in Nashville, Tennessee. The CDR3 loop spans 13 amino acids. V lost 7 bases, J lost 8 bases, and 17 bases lay in between. Germline loops: CDR1 LNHDA, CDR2 SQIVND (reference sequence). Profiling relied on immunoSEQ multiplex PCR, and the TCRdb table lists in-frame clones only, not all of them. The repertoire has about 1.5 million clones, 95% to 99% of them found once; the top ten carry roughly 0.4%. About this clone itself: Its antigen is unidentified.

The sequence was obtained from a man between 25 and 39 years old in good health. The gene calls are TRBV19 and TRBJ1-1; no clear D gene. Sequenced material: naive CD4+ T cells sorted from blood. Noted subset: CD45RA+ positively selected. The CDR3 sequence: CASTRSGLVEAFF. CDR3 DNA: TGTGCCAGTACAAGGTCGGGTTTGGTCGAAGCTTTCTTT.